This entry concerns a single T cell receptor beta chain. This entry comes from a study of blood T cell repertoires in COVID-19. Some clones are missing from TCRdb's copy, which holds only in-frame ones; the method was immunoSEQ multiplex PCR. The sample has about 240,000 clones, about 89% seen once; the top ten hold just under 9%. This CDR3 is 16 amino acids long. Trimming took 4 bases from V and 0 from J; bases not matched to a gene: 8. CDR1 and CDR2 (germline): SGHKS, YYEKEE (reference sequence). Individuals aged about 18 to 90 years were recruited from around 22 US areas. The sample was PBMCs or T cells enriched from blood (not recorded which). This sequence joins TRBV5-5 and TRBJ1-1; 8 bases agree with TRBD1. This sequence was found in a man aged 35 to 55 who had recovered from COVID-19. CDR3 in DNA: TGTGCCAGCAGCCCACGGACAGGGCGTATGAACACTGAAGCTTTCTTT. Translating it yields CASSPRTGRMNTEAFF.